One sample yielded the 13 T cell receptor beta chains listed below, sequenced in a study of identical twins. TCRdb reprocessed the 5' RACE reads with MiXCR, giving one entry per CDR3 protein. The table lists approximately 550,000 distinct CDR3 sequences, approximately 20% of them singletons, with 0.48% in the top ten. The same data also went into a second study, on yellow fever vaccine responses in identical twins.

The sequencing input was CD4+ T cells sorted from blood. The receptor set was obtained from a woman between 18 and 29 years old in good health.

V and J are TRBV2 and TRBJ2-1; 15 nucleotides align to TRBD2. The CDR3 has 15 residues. Per the germline V gene, CDR1 is SNHLY and CDR2 is FYNNEI. V was clipped by 7 bases and J by 10 bases; unmatched bases: 8. The CDR3 sequence: CASMRTSGRAVEQFF. CDR3 sequence (DNA): TGTGCCAGCATGCGGACTAGCGGGAGGGCAGTAGAGCAGTTCTTC.

The chain joins TRBV5-5 to TRBJ2-1; D is unclear. From germline, CDR1 is SGHKS and CDR2 YYEKEE (reference sequence). The CDR3 length is 15 residues. V was pared by 0 bases and J by 0 bases, with 7 bases between. In nucleotides, the CDR3 is TGTGCCAGCAGCTTGGCAGAGCCCTCCTACAATGAGCAGTTCTTC. Amino acid sequence: CASSLAEPSYNEQFF.

The gene calls are TRBV12-3 or TRBV12-4 and TRBJ2-2; D may be TRBD2 (5 bases). V dropped 3 bases and J dropped 4 bases, with 12 bases sitting between them. The CDR3 is 15 amino acids. The CDR3 DNA is TGTGCCAGCAGTTTCTCGGGGTGGGGCACCGGGGAGCTGTTTTTT. Its translation: CASSFSGWGTGELFF.

This clonotype was seen a few times. J is TRBJ2-3 and V is TRBV12-3 or TRBV12-4; TRBD2 is a possible D gene (6 bases). The CDR3 is made up of 14 amino acids. Trimming took off 3 bases at V and 0 bases at J, with 7 bases between the two ends. The CDR3 DNA reads TGTGCCAGCAGTTTCGGGAGCAGCACAGATACGCAGTATTTT. This codes for CASSFGSSTDTQYF.

V usage is TRBV5-1 and J usage is TRBJ2-6; D ambiguous. CDR3 length equals 17 residues. V was pared by 1 base and J by 0 bases, with 11 bases between. Germline V gives CDR1 SGHRS, CDR2 YFSETQ. The CDR3 spells CASSLYTVHSGANVLTF. CDR3 in DNA: TGCGCCAGCAGCTTGTATACAGTACACTCTGGGGCCAACGTCCTGACTTTC.

This clonotype was picked up a small number of times. The rearrangement joins TRBV7-8 to TRBJ2-1; D uncertain. Per germline, CDR1 SGHVS and CDR2 FQNEAQ. This CDR3 has 15 amino acids. V was pared by 0 bases and J by 0 bases, with 6 bases between. The chain's CDR3 is CASSLAQSSYNEQFF. CDR3 nucleotides: TGTGCCAGCAGCTTAGCGCAGAGCTCCTACAATGAGCAGTTCTTC.

This clonotype appeared a few times. V gene TRBV29-1 combines with J gene TRBJ2-4, with a weak D call TRBD2 (6 bases). This CDR3 region has 13 residues. Trimming removed 0 bases at V and 6 bases at J, with 9 bases between. Germline V CDR1 and CDR2: SQVTM, ANQGSEA. The DNA for the CDR3 is TGCAGCGTTGAAGATCCCGGGGGAAACATTCAGTACTTC. It translates to CSVEDPGGNIQYF.

This chain connects TRBV7-9 to TRBJ1-1; TRBD1 aligns across 7 bases. Germline V gene sequence: CDR1 SEHNR, CDR2 FQNEAQ (reference sequence). The CDR3 sequence is 17 residues long. V lost 5 bases, J lost 8 bases, and 20 bases stayed unmatched. CDR3: CASSIQWDSLNYGEAFF. CDR3 nucleotide sequence: TGTGCCAGCAGCATACAGTGGGACAGTCTGAATTATGGGGAAGCTTTCTTT.

This rearrangement joins TRBV2 to TRBJ2-1, with D tentatively TRBD2 (6 bases). Germline-derived CDR1 and CDR2 are SNHLY and FYNNEI. Trimming shortened V by 9 bases and J by 7 bases, and 19 bases separated the two germline ends. This CDR3 spans 14 amino acids. CDR3 nucleotides: TGTGCCAGTCGCGGACCCCTGGGGAGGAATGAGCAGTTCTTC. It specifies CASRGPLGRNEQFF.

V gene TRBV15 combines with J gene TRBJ1-6; TRBD1 is a possible D gene (5 bases). The V gene's germline CDR1 is LNHNV and CDR2 YYDKDF (reference sequence). The CDR3 loop spans 16 amino acids. The V and J ends lost 1 base and 9 bases respectively, with 16 bases between them. CDR3 DNA sequence: TGTGCCACCAGCAGAGTCAGGGTTGACCGAGGTTCACCCCTCCACTTT. Translation gives CATSRVRVDRGSPLHF.

This clonotype was seen only a few times. This chain joins TRBV20-1 and TRBJ2-3, with D maybe TRBD2 (6 bases). Germline-derived CDR1 and CDR2 are DFQATT and SNEGSKA (reference sequence). The CDR3 has 14 residues. CDR3 sequence: CSADLEGGSDTQYF. CDR3 nucleotide sequence: TGCAGCGCGGATTTAGAGGGAGGTTCTGATACGCAGTATTTT.

The chain is built from TRBV2 and TRBJ2-5; 10 bases map to TRBD2. The CDR3 consists of 14 residues. J was trimmed by 9 bases and V by 6 bases; bases with no gene match: 10. Germline CDR1 is SNHLY and CDR2 is FYNNEI. The CDR3 sequence: CASRASGGEGAQYF. The CDR3 DNA reads TGTGCCAGCAGGGCTAGCGGGGGCGAGGGGGCCCAGTACTTC.

Written as DNA, the CDR3 is TGTGCCAGCAGTCCCTATCGGCGCTTAAGCAATCAGCCCCAGCATTTT. It is translated as CASSPYRRLSNQPQHF. The chain links TRBV28 to TRBJ1-5; no firm D call. The CDR3 is 16 residues long. Trimming removed 5 bases at V and 1 base at J, with 15 bases between. From germline, CDR1 is MDHEN and CDR2 SYDVKM.